This entry describes one T cell receptor beta chain. The antigen remains unidentified. The same CDR3 can be traced to other DNA sequences in this sample. This sample is part of a study of shared clonotypes between healthy human individuals. General study findings and limits: Although depth was large, rarefaction showed that sequencing of the sorted subsets was incomplete.

About 30,000 T cell genomes, or 200 ng DNA, went into the sorted-subset replicate PCRs. Clones were read by immunoSEQ multiplex PCR, and TCRdb kept only the in-frame ones, dropping some. The data contain 330,000 or so clones, approximately 79% of them singletons. Trimming took 5 bases from V and 1 from J, leaving 7 bases between them. The germline gives CDR1 SGHRS, CDR2 YFSETQ. The CDR3 length is 14 residues. This TCR was recovered from a man aged 25-45 years in good health. The specimen was memory CD4+ T cells sorted from blood. Described subset: CD45RA-negative fraction. The V and J genes are TRBV5-1 and TRBJ2-6; D not certain. In DNA, the CDR3 is TGCGCCAGCAGAGATTCTTCTGGGGCCAACGTCCTGACTTTC. Translated: CASRDSSGANVLTF. Full variable domain (remainder filled in from reference TRBV5-1 and TRBJ2-6): KAGVTQTPRYLIKTRGQQVTLSCSPISGHRSVSWYQQTPGQGLQFLFEYFSETQRNKGNFPGRFSGRQFSNSRSEMNVSTLELGDSALYLCASRDSSGANVLTFGAGSRLTVL.